These 14 T cell receptor beta chains came from one sample sequenced in a study of cytomegalovirus exposure and HLA in healthy donors. Amplification used 60 Vbeta primers and 13 Jbeta primers. Produced via immunoSEQ multiplex PCR; TCRdb's table is partial and in-frame only. Found here are around 130,000 clones, roughly 8.3% of them singletons; the top ten hold under 5.5%. What was sequenced was PBMCs. The receptors originated from a man aged 40-49 years in good health and CMV-seronegative.

This clone occurred a few times. CDR3 protein: CASSEEKGALTEAFF. CDR3 DNA sequence: TGTGCCAGCAGTGAAGAAAAGGGGGCCCTCACTGAAGCTTTCTTT. The chain carries TRBV2 and TRBJ1-1, with 7 positions matching TRBD1. CDR3 length: 15 amino acids. Per the germline V gene, CDR1 is SNHLY and CDR2 is FYNNEI. V shed 1 base, J shed 4 bases, and the junction held 6 bases outside the gene matches.

The J gene is TRBJ2-3, the V gene TRBV11-2, with D possibly being TRBD1 (6 bases). The CDR3 loop spans 15 amino acids. Germline-derived CDR1 and CDR2 are SGHAT and FQNNGV. Trimming removed 0 bases at V and 5 bases at J, with 12 bases between. CDR3 loop: CASSLETGSIDTQYF. The CDR3 region has the DNA TGTGCCAGCAGCTTAGAGACAGGTTCAATAGATACGCAGTATTTT.

This clone appeared a few times. The rearrangement links TRBV10-1 to TRBJ2-2, with a tentative D call TRBD1 (6 bases). From germline, CDR1 is WNHNN and CDR2 SYGVQD (reference sequence). V gave up 3 bases and J gave up 5 bases, with 13 bases separating them. The CDR3 loop spans 15 amino acids. CDR3 coding DNA: TGCGCCAGCAGTGATGGTGGCAGGGGAACCGGGGAGCTGTTTTTT. Residues: CASSDGGRGTGELFF.

This rearrangement joins TRBV10-3 to TRBJ1-2; 7 bases line up with TRBD1. J was trimmed by 1 base and V by 0 bases; bases with no gene match: 5. CDR3 length equals 16 residues. Per germline, CDR1 ENHRY and CDR2 SYGVKD. CDR3 in DNA: TGTGCCATCAGTGAGTCTAGGACAGGTCGTAACTATGGCTACACCTTC. This codes for CAISESRTGRNYGYTF.

This clone was detected only once. The chain is built from TRBV19 and TRBJ1-1, with 11 bases aligning to TRBD1. The CDR3 is 15 amino acids. V was pared by 3 bases and J by 5 bases, with 5 bases of the junction left unmatched. Germline CDR1 reads LNHDA; CDR2 reads SQIVND (reference sequence). CDR3 amino acids: CASSISGTGGTEAFF. The CDR3 DNA follows: TGTGCCAGTAGTATTTCCGGGACAGGGGGAACTGAAGCTTTCTTT.

The chain combines TRBV7-3 with TRBJ2-3, with D maybe TRBD1 (6 bases). CDR3 length: 16 residues. Germline loops: CDR1 SGHTA, CDR2 FQGTGA. V lost 5 bases and J lost 1, with 16 bases in between. CDR3 coding DNA: TGTGCCAGCAGCCCAAGCATTGGGGGCGGCACAGATACGCAGTATTTT. Translation: CASSPSIGGGTDTQYF. The full variable domain, completed using reference TRBV7-3 and TRBJ2-3, is GAGVSQTPSNKVTEKGKYVELRCDPISGHTALYWYRQSLGQGPEFLIYFQGTGAADDSGLPNDRFFAVRPEGSVSTLKIQRTERGDSAVYLCASSPSIGGGTDTQYFGPGTRLTVL.

This clone was detected only a few times. The chain couples TRBV5-1 to TRBJ2-3; D may be TRBD1 (6 bases). The germline V gene has CDR1 SGHRS and CDR2 YFSETQ. The CDR3 contains 16 residues. V lost 2 bases to trimming and J lost 2 bases, with 15 bases between them. This CDR3 reads CASSLTGLGVTDTQYF. The CDR3 DNA sequence: TGCGCCAGCAGCTTAACAGGGCTTGGGGTCACAGATACGCAGTATTTT.

This clone was found a few times. V is TRBV11-2 and J is TRBJ1-6, with 7 nucleotides matching TRBD1. Losses at the gene ends were 7 bases for V and 10 bases for J; bases not matched to a gene: 16. Per germline, CDR1 SGHAT and CDR2 FQNNGV. The CDR3 sequence is 16 residues long. DNA for the CDR3: TGTGCCAGCACCCCCTACAACAGGGGAGATCGGTCACCCCTCCACTTT. Encoded protein: CASTPYNRGDRSPLHF.

This clone has just a few counts. This rearrangement joins TRBV11-2 to TRBJ2-7; 10 bases line up with TRBD1. Germline assignment: CDR1 SGHAT and CDR2 FQNNGV. The CDR3 consists of 13 residues. V shed 5 bases and J 9 bases; nucleotides not matched to a gene: 7. CDR3 nucleotides: TGTGCCAGCAGCCGTCCCGGGACAGGGGTGCAGTACTTC. Translated, it gives CASSRPGTGVQYF. Drawing the rest from reference TRBV11-2 and TRBJ2-7, the complete variable domain is EAGVAQSPRYKIIEKRQSVAFWCNPISGHATLYWYQQILGQGPKLLIQFQNNGVVDDSQLPKDRFSAERLKGVDSTLKIQPAKLEDSAVYLCASSRPGTGVQYFGPGTRLTVT.

The chain joins TRBV6-1 to TRBJ1-1; 7 bases agree with TRBD1. Germline CDR1 reads MNHNS; CDR2 reads SASEGT. This CDR3 contains 13 residues. V gave up 10 bases and J gave up 3 bases; unmatched junction bases: 8. CDR3 sequence reads: CATHRGVDTEAFF. The CDR3 nucleotides are TGTGCCACCCACAGGGGAGTGGACACTGAAGCTTTCTTT.

This clone has more than one count but fewer than ten. The chain has TRBV2 and TRBJ2-7; 11 bases match TRBD2. V shed 2 bases and J 3 bases; nucleotides not matched to a gene: 3. Germline CDR1 reads SNHLY; CDR2 reads FYNNEI. The CDR3 covers 15 residues. In nucleotides, the CDR3 is TGTGCCAGCAGTGAACTGGGACTAGCGGACTACGAGCAGTACTTC. This sequence encodes CASSELGLADYEQYF. The complete variable domain, with remaining parts taken from reference TRBV2 and TRBJ2-7, reads EPEVTQTPSHQVTQMGQEVILRCVPISNHLYFYWYRQILGQKVEFLVSFYNNEISEKSEIFDDQFSVERPDGSNFTLKIRSTKLEDSAMYFCASSELGLADYEQYFGPGTRLTVT.

The rearrangement uses TRBV2 and TRBJ1-5, with D perhaps TRBD1 (5 bases). Germline CDR1 reads SNHLY; CDR2 reads FYNNEI. V was cut by 7 bases and J by 2 bases, with 15 bases left in between. This CDR3 has 15 amino acids. This chain's CDR3 is CASTPGPGGNQPQHF. Written as DNA, the CDR3 is TGTGCCAGCACTCCCGGTCCGGGGGGCAATCAGCCCCAGCATTTT.

Concerning this clone itself: It is unclear where the CDR3 begins or ends on the DNA, so no DNA is shown, and the CDR3 is as TCRdb lists it. This chain links TRBV4-3 with TRBJ1-5. Germline values: CDR1 LGHNA, CDR2 YSLEER. The CDR3 region is 16 residues in length, termini included. The CDR3 spells CASSNAWGEGNQPQNF.

The rearrangement joins TRBV13 to TRBJ2-7; D not certain. V was trimmed by 5 bases and J by 0 bases, leaving 8 bases between them. The CDR3 runs 13 residues. Germline V lookup: CDR1 PRHDT, CDR2 FYEKMQ (reference sequence). Here the CDR3 reads CASSPSYSYEQYF. CDR3 DNA sequence: TGTGCCAGCAGCCCTTCTTACTCCTACGAGCAGTACTTC.